The clone carrying this T cell receptor (beta chain) was observed a few times. Antigen: not known. This entry belongs to a study of T-cell memory formation after mild COVID-19. MiXCR, run by TCRdb on the 5' RACE reads, gives a single entry per CDR3 protein. Of under 300,000 distinct CDR3 sequences in the sample, 7% to 10% were seen once. Study conclusions and caveats: CD4+ contracting clones lay mainly in CM and EM, CD8+ ones in EMRA. The appearance of some responding clones in pre-infection memory suggested that cross-reactive memory joined.

This CDR3 region has 15 residues. Trimming took 6 bases from V and 8 from J; bases not matched to a gene: 7. Germline V CDR1 and CDR2: SGHTA, FQGNSA. The V and J genes are TRBV7-2 and TRBJ2-1; 13 nucleotides agree with TRBD2. The sequence was obtained from a man between 18 and 29 years old who had mild COVID-19 (a few samples of this study predate the infection). Cell type and time point are not known. The material sequenced was PBMCs or a T cell subset sorted from them (not recorded which). CDR3 sequence reads: CASSSLAGGQDEQFF. CDR3 sequence (DNA): TGTGCCAGCAGTTCACTAGCGGGGGGGCAAGATGAGCAGTTCTTC. Full variable domain (remainder filled in from reference TRBV7-2 and TRBJ2-1): GAGVSQSPSNKVTEKGKDVELRCDPISGHTALYWYRQSLGQGLEFLIYFQGNSAPDKSGLPSDRFSAERTGGSVSTLTIQRTQQEDSAVYLCASSSLAGGQDEQFFGPGTRLTVL.